This T cell receptor beta chain stems from a study of human T cells and chemical hapten exposure. In the study's own analysis: Between roughly 20,000 and 690,600 TCRs appeared in each sample, and the median stood at around 92,000. Using its own MiXCR run on the RACE reads, TCRdb lists one record per CDR3 protein. The V and J calls shown here were made by TCRdb, not taken from the authors' results. The top ten hold about 1.4% of the sample, which has around 120,000 distinct CDR3 sequences, 9% to 13% seen once. Germline values: CDR1 SGHNT, CDR2 YENEEA. Trimming left V 5 bases short and J 0 bases short, with 13 bases between. The CDR3 is 15 amino acids. Time point noted: patch test 1, 2 weeks after DPC sensitization. Treatment given: therapeutic diphenylcyclopropenone sensitization with weekly scalp DPC.

The chain links TRBV11-3 to TRBJ2-5, with a weak D call TRBD2 (6 bases). The TCR originated in a woman in her fifties or sixties with alopecia areata. Some clones in this sample may be carry-over from other donors' samples. The source was whole blood, collected in connection with sensitization to the hapten diphenylcyclopropenone (DPC). The chain's CDR3 is CASSRSSSDQETQYF. The CDR3 nucleotides read TGTGCCAGCAGCCGTTCCTCTAGCGACCAAGAGACCCAGTACTTC.